This T cell receptor beta chain was profiled in a study of OX40 agonist ivuxolimab in advanced cancers. Assay used: immunoSEQ multiplex PCR; TCRdb lists only in-frame clones, some missing. The sample consists of about 58,000 clones, around four fifths of them appearing once. Overall study findings and caveats: Low normalized clonal expansion also occurred in some nonresponding patients.

Concerning this clone itself: Antigen unknown. The junction shows a germline mismatch at one end, possibly a read error.

The CDR3 is 12 amino acids. Germline values: CDR1 SGHRS, CDR2 YFSETQ. Source: CD4+ or CD8+ T cells sorted from blood, taken in a trial of the OX40 agonist ivuxolimab. The receptor was isolated from an adult with an advanced solid tumor such as melanoma, head and neck, liver or kidney cancer. This chain uses TRBV5-1 with TRBJ2-5, with D uncertain. This CDR3 reads CASSLGQGTQYF. The CDR3 nucleotides read TGCGCCAGCAGCTTGGGCCAAGGGACCCAGTACTTC. The full variable domain, rest sourced from reference TRBV5-1 and TRBJ2-5, is KAGVTQTPRYLIKTRGQQVTLSCSPISGHRSVSWYQQTPGQGLQFLFEYFSETQRNKGNFPGRFSGRQFSNSRSEMNVSTLELGDSALYLCASSLGQGTQYFGPGTRLLVL.